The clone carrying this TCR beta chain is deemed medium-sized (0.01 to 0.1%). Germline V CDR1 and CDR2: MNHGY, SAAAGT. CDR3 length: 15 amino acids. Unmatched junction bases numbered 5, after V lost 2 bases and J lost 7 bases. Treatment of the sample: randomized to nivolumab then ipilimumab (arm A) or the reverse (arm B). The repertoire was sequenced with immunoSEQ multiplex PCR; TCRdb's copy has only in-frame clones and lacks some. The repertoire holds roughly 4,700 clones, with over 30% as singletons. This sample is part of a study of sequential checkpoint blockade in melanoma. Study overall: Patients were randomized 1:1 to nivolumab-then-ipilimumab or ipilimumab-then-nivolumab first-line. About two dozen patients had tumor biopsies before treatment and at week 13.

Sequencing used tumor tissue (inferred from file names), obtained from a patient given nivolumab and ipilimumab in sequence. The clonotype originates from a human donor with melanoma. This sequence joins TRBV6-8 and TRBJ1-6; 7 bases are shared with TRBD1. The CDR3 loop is CASSYRDRANSPLHF. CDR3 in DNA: TGTGCCAGCAGTTACCGCGACAGGGCCAATTCACCCCTCCACTTT.